A selection of T cell receptor beta chains follows, all from one sample in a study of beta chain features in type 1 diabetes. Sequencing used immunoSEQ multiplex PCR; TCRdb keeps in-frame clones, though not all of them. The table includes about 650,000 clones, 9.5% to 15% detected once. Sequenced material: naive CD4+ T cells from blood. The receptors shown here come from a man aged 30-40 years with type 1 diabetes. Each CDR3 is given with its conserved first and last residue. D genes are given only for firm matches. For some rows the clone size is stated as once, few or many, or as a class when expanded; others skip it.

abundance	v_gene	j_gene	d_gene	CDR3aa	CDR3nt
-	TRBV16	TRBJ1-2	-	CASSQSTGNYGYTF	TGTGCCAGCAGCCAATCGACGGGGAACTATGGCTACACCTTC
-	TRBV6-5	TRBJ2-1	-	CASSQDLSWGEQFF	TGTGCCAGCAGCCAAGACTTGTCCTGGGGTGAGCAGTTCTTC
few	TRBV7-9	TRBJ2-5	-	CASSLVSGRKETQYF	TGTGCCAGCAGCTTAGTGTCGGGCAGAAAAGAGACCCAGTACTTC
few	TRBV28	TRBJ1-2	TRBD1	CASREYGGTGTHGYTF	TGTGCCAGCAGAGAGTACGGCGGGACAGGGACTCATGGCTACACCTTC
-	TRBV7-2	TRBJ2-3	-	CASSPERGGTDTQYF	TGTGCCAGCAGCCCAGAACGGGGTGGCACAGATACGCAGTATTTT
-	TRBV4-3	TRBJ1-6	TRBD1	CSSSQDMGIGQGASPLHF	TGCTCCAGCAGCCAAGATATGGGAATTGGACAGGGGGCTTCACCCCTCCACTTT
-	TRBV25-1	TRBJ2-5	-	CASSRIYGGETQYF	TGTGCCAGCAGTCGTATATACGGCGGAGAGACCCAGTACTTC
few	TRBV25-1	TRBJ2-1	TRBD1	CASATYPGQGTNEQFF	TGTGCCAGCGCTACCTACCCGGGACAGGGAACAAATGAGCAGTTCTTC
-	TRBV7-6	TRBJ1-5	-	CASSQQLQQPQHF	TGTGCCAGCAGCCAACAATTACAACAGCCCCAGCATTTT
-	TRBV4-3	TRBJ2-2	-	CASSPRLTGELFF	TGCGCCAGCAGCCCCCGCCTCACCGGGGAGCTGTTTTTT
few	TRBV5-1	TRBJ2-3	-	CASSESTDTQYF	TGCGCCAGCAGTGAAAGCACAGATACGCAGTATTTT